The 21 T cell receptor beta chains below all came from one sample that was sequenced in a study of shared clonotypes between healthy human individuals. The method was immunoSEQ multiplex PCR; TCRdb's version includes in-frame clones alone and lacks a portion of them. The profile shows 550,000 to 700,000 clones, less than 80% of them singletons. Material: memory CD4+ T cells sorted from blood. Subset in this sample: CD45RA-negative fraction. The receptor source for this set is a woman younger than 45 in good health.

V and J are TRBV7-2 and TRBJ1-1, with TRBD1 as a possible D gene (6 bases). This CDR3 comprises 15 residues. The germline gives CDR1 SGHTA, CDR2 FQGNSA. V lost 2 bases and J 1 base, leaving 11 bases between the germline ends. DNA of the CDR3: TGTGCCAGCAGCTTATTGTGGGGGGCGAACACTGAAGCTTTCTTT. It encodes CASSLLWGANTEAFF.

This clone was seen a handful of times. V gene TRBV28 combines with J gene TRBJ2-7, with 8 positions matching TRBD2. Germline V gene lookup returns CDR1 MDHEN and CDR2 SYDVKM. The CDR3 consists of 14 residues. V was clipped by 7 bases and J by 7 bases; unmatched bases: 12. The DNA of the CDR3 is TGTGCCAGCATGCCCGGCCAGCGGGAGAGAGAGCAGTACTTC. Translated: CASMPGQREREQYF. The full variable domain, rest sourced from reference TRBV28 and TRBJ2-7, is DVKVTQSSRYLVKRTGEKVFLECVQDMDHENMFWYRQDPGLGLRLIYFSYDVKMKEKGDIPEGYSVSREKKERFSLILESASTNQTSMYLCASMPGQREREQYFGPGTRLTVT.

This clone came up a few times. CDR3 nucleotides: TGCAGCGTTGTGGGCCGGAGGGCTTTCTTT. This encodes CSVVGRRAFF. The chain links TRBV29-1 to TRBJ1-1; no definite D call. The V gene lost 4 bases and the J gene lost 11 bases, with 11 bases spanning the gap. Germline CDR1 is SQVTM and CDR2 is ANQGSEA. The CDR3 has 10 residues. Looking up the rest from reference TRBV29-1 and TRBJ1-1 gives the full variable domain: SAVISQKPSRDICQRGTSLTIQCQVDSQVTMMFWYRQQPGQSLTLIATANQGSEATYESGFVIDKFPISRPNLTFSTLTVSNMSPEDSSIYLCSVVGRRAFFGQGTRLTVV.

This clone was recorded once. The chain couples TRBV28 to TRBJ1-3; weak D call: TRBD1 (5 bases). The CDR3 is 18 residues long. The ends were cut back, 6 bases at V and 0 bases at J, with 21 bases in the middle. Germline assignment: CDR1 MDHEN and CDR2 SYDVKM. The CDR3 loop is CASSPRIGDGLSGNTIYF. Here the CDR3 DNA reads TGTGCCAGCAGCCCTCGAATAGGGGACGGACTCTCTGGAAACACCATATATTTT.

The CDR3 protein is CASSPGRGLAGETQYF. The CDR3, as DNA: TGTGCCAGCAGCCCTGGCCGGGGACTAGCGGGAGAGACGCAGTATTTT. This chain joins TRBV5-4 and TRBJ2-3; 14 bases are shared with TRBD2. The CDR3 has 16 amino acids. Germline V gene sequence: CDR1 SGHNT, CDR2 YYREEE (reference sequence). The junction had 10 bases not matched to a gene; V was cut back by 4 bases and J by 9 bases.

The table lists this clone with a few counts. The CDR3 protein is CASSVGWSSGANVLTF. The CDR3 DNA follows: TGTGCCAGCAGCGTAGGTTGGAGCTCTGGGGCCAACGTCCTGACTTTC. The rearrangement links TRBV7-2 to TRBJ2-6; D gene uncertain. V lost 5 bases, J lost 0 bases, and 11 bases lay in between. CDR3 size: 16 residues. CDR1 is SGHTA and CDR2 is FQGNSA in the germline V gene. Looking up the rest from reference TRBV7-2 and TRBJ2-6 gives the full variable domain: GAGVSQSPSNKVTEKGKDVELRCDPISGHTALYWYRQSLGQGLEFLIYFQGNSAPDKSGLPSDRFSAERTGGSVSTLTIQRTQQEDSAVYLCASSVGWSSGANVLTFGAGSRLTVL.

A word on this clone: Different DNA sequences within this sample yield the same CDR3. V gene TRBV5-1 combines with J gene TRBJ2-2; no clear D gene. This CDR3 region has 15 residues. Germline V gene sequence: CDR1 SGHRS, CDR2 YFSETQ. Trimming took off 0 bases at V and 1 base at J, with 7 bases between the two ends. The CDR3 loop is CASSLGRQNTGELFF. Here the CDR3 DNA reads TGCGCCAGCAGCTTGGGACGACAGAACACCGGGGAGCTGTTTTTT. The full variable domain, its missing parts supplied by reference TRBV5-1 and TRBJ2-2, is KAGVTQTPRYLIKTRGQQVTLSCSPISGHRSVSWYQQTPGQGLQFLFEYFSETQRNKGNFPGRFSGRQFSNSRSEMNVSTLELGDSALYLCASSLGRQNTGELFFGEGSRLTVL.

A few counts support this clone. The gene calls are TRBV4-2 and TRBJ2-7; D unclear. Germline CDR1 is LGHNA and CDR2 is YNFKEQ. The V end was cut by 0 bases, the J end by 3 bases, with 12 bases between. The CDR3 is made up of 15 amino acids. The CDR3 bases are TGTGCCAGCAGCCAAGATGGCAGGTCAAACTACGAGCAGTACTTC. The encoded protein is CASSQDGRSNYEQYF.

The CDR3 loop reads CASSEASANYGYTF. The CDR3 coding sequence is TGTGCCAGCAGTGAAGCGTCGGCTAACTATGGCTACACCTTC. The chain carries TRBV6-1 and TRBJ1-2; D unclear. This CDR3 is built from 14 residues. The germline gives CDR1 MNHNS, CDR2 SASEGT. Deletions cut 0 bases from V and 0 bases from J, with 5 bases between.

The chain couples TRBV28 to TRBJ2-1, with 10 bases identical to TRBD2. The CDR3 length is 14 residues. The V segment lost 6 bases and the J segment 5 bases; nucleotides outside the gene matches: 4. Germline V CDR1 and CDR2: MDHEN, SYDVKM. In DNA form, the CDR3 reads TGTGCCAGCAGCGGGACTAGCGTCAACAATGAGCAGTTCTTC. Translating it yields CASSGTSVNNEQFF.

This chain links TRBV5-1 with TRBJ2-3, with 10 bases that match TRBD1. The CDR3 contains 14 residues. Germline V gene sequence: CDR1 SGHRS, CDR2 YFSETQ. V was clipped by 7 bases and J by 6 bases; unmatched bases: 8. CDR3 in amino acids: CASATGTGDDTQYF. CDR3 DNA: TGCGCCAGCGCGACCGGGACAGGGGACGATACGCAGTATTTT. Full variable domain (missing parts from reference TRBV5-1 and TRBJ2-3): KAGVTQTPRYLIKTRGQQVTLSCSPISGHRSVSWYQQTPGQGLQFLFEYFSETQRNKGNFPGRFSGRQFSNSRSEMNVSTLELGDSALYLCASATGTGDDTQYFGPGTRLTVL.

The chain has TRBV7-3 and TRBJ1-2, with D tentatively TRBD1 (5 bases). Trimming left V 2 bases short and J 5 bases short, with 12 bases between. Germline V gene lookup returns CDR1 SGHTA and CDR2 FQGTGA. The CDR3 has 14 residues. CDR3 loop: CASSLQGGAYGYTF. The DNA of the CDR3 is TGTGCCAGCAGCTTACAGGGTGGAGCATATGGCTACACCTTC.

J is TRBJ1-5 and V is TRBV27; the match to TRBD1 covers 7 bases. From germline, CDR1 is MNHEY and CDR2 SMNVEV (reference sequence). J was trimmed by 10 bases and V by 4 bases; bases with no gene match: 7. The CDR3 totals 13 residues. In nucleotides, the CDR3 is TGTGCCAGCAGTTCGATAGACAGGGCACCCCAGCATTTT. Amino acid sequence: CASSSIDRAPQHF.

Concerning this clone itself: At one end, the junction sequence differs from germline, possibly due to a read error. The chain carries TRBV6-1 and TRBJ2-2, with D possibly matching TRBD1 (6 bases). Germline loops: CDR1 MNHNS, CDR2 SASEGT. CDR3 length: 16 amino acids. CDR3 nucleotides: TGTGCCAGCAGTGACATTTATCAGGGGAACCCCGGGGAGCTGTTTTTT. Its translation is CASSDIYQGNPGELFF.

Comment on this clone: Other nucleotide sequences from this sample produce the same CDR3. This rearrangement joins TRBV5-1 to TRBJ2-7, with 8 bases aligning to TRBD1. The V segment lost 4 bases and the J segment 5 bases; nucleotides outside the gene matches: 2. The CDR3 consists of 12 residues. Germline V CDR1 and CDR2: SGHRS, YFSETQ. Written as DNA, the CDR3 is TGCGCCAGCAGCGGGACAGGCGACGAGCAGTACTTC. Amino acid sequence: CASSGTGDEQYF.

The chain employs TRBV7-2 and TRBJ1-5; D perhaps matches TRBD1 (5 bases). Germline CDR1 SGHTA, CDR2 FQGNSA. V was cut by 1 base and J by 2 bases, with 9 bases left in between. There are 15 residues in the CDR3. For the CDR3, the DNA is TGTGCCAGCAGCTTAGGCGGGGCAGGCAATCAGCCCCAGCATTTT. This sequence encodes CASSLGGAGNQPQHF.

The CDR3 DNA follows: TGTGCCAGCTCCCATACCGGGGAGCTGTTTTTT. Its translation is CASSHTGELFF. This sequence joins TRBV11-3 and TRBJ2-2; D unresolved. The CDR3 totals 11 residues. Germline loops: CDR1 SGHNT, CDR2 YENEEA. The V end was cut by 8 bases, the J end by 5 bases, with 6 bases between.

This chain uses TRBV2 with TRBJ2-7, with 8 nucleotides matching TRBD1. V lost 8 bases and J lost 3; bases outside the gene matches: 6. Germline V gene lookup returns CDR1 SNHLY and CDR2 FYNNEI. CDR3 size: 13 residues. CDR3 bases: TGTGCCAGCGGACAGGGTAACATCTACGAGCAGTACTTC. The encoded protein is CASGQGNIYEQYF.

Concerning this clone itself: Given a much more abundant clone one base away, this may be a read error. The chain has TRBV5-1 and TRBJ2-7; tentatively, D is TRBD1 or TRBD2 (5 bases each). Trimming left V 0 bases short and J 0 bases short, with 7 bases between. The CDR3 consists of 14 residues. Germline V gene lookup returns CDR1 SGHRS and CDR2 YFSETQ. The DNA of the CDR3 is TGCGCCAGCAGCTTGGGGGACGGCTCCTACGAGCAGTACTTC. This codes for CASSLGDGSYEQYF.

This clone occurred a few times. Other DNA sequences in the same sample also yield this CDR3. The chain couples TRBV5-1 to TRBJ2-2; 12 nucleotides match TRBD2. V trimming: 3 bases; J trimming: 5 bases; junction bases outside the gene matches: 2. The CDR3 extends over 15 amino acids. Germline V gene sequence: CDR1 SGHRS, CDR2 YFSETQ. Here the CDR3 reads CASSSGTSGTGELFF. The CDR3 nucleotides are TGCGCCAGCAGCTCCGGGACTAGCGGGACCGGGGAGCTGTTTTTT.

The chain combines TRBV11-2 with TRBJ2-1, with D possibly TRBD2 on 7 matching bases. CDR1 is SGHAT, CDR2 FQNNGV, per germline. There are 16 residues in the CDR3. The V end was cut by 6 bases, the J end by 8 bases, with 23 bases between. CDR3 sequence reads: CASSQASGGPGDEQFF. The DNA for the CDR3 is TGTGCCAGCAGTCAAGCCTCGGGAGGCCCAGGGGATGAGCAGTTCTTC.